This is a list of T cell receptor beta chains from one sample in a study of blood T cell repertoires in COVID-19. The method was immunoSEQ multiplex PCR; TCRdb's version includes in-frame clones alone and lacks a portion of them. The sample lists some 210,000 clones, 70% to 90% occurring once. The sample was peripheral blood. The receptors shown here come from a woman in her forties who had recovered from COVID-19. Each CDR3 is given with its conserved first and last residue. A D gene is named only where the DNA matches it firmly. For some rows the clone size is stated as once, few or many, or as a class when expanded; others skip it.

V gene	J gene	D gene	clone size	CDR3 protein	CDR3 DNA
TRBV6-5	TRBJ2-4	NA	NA	CASRSTGDIQYF	TGTGCCAGCAGATCCACAGGAGACATTCAGTACTTC
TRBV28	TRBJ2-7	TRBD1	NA	CASGTGGSSYEQYF	TGTGCCAGCGGTACAGGGGGTAGCTCCTACGAGCAGTACTTC
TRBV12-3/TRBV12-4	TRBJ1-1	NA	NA	CASSRDINTEAFF	TGTGCCAGCAGTAGGGACATCAACACTGAAGCTTTCTTT
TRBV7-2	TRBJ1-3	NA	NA	CASSHRVGPGNTIYF	TGTGCCAGCAGCCACAGGGTGGGTCCTGGAAACACCATATATTTT
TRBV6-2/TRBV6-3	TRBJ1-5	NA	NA	CTSSFAAYSNQPQHF	TGTACCAGCAGTTTCGCGGCTTATAGCAATCAGCCCCAGCATTTT
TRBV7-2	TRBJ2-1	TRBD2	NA	CASSLDLPGLAGRIEQFF	TGTGCCAGCAGCTTAGATCTTCCAGGACTAGCGGGACGAATTGAGCAGTTCTTC
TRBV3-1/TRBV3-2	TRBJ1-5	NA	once	CASSTRQDNQPQHF	TGTGCCAGCAGCACCCGACAGGACAATCAGCCCCAGCATTTT
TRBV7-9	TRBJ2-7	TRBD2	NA	CASSLREGTNEQYF	TGTGCCAGCAGCCTAAGGGAGGGAACCAACGAGCAGTACTTC
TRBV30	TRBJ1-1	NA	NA	CAWSVQENTEAFF	TGTGCCTGGAGTGTACAAGAGAACACTGAAGCTTTCTTT
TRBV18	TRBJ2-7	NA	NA	CASSPAQLGDAYEQYF	TGTGCCAGCTCACCAGCCCAGCTGGGAGACGCCTACGAGCAGTACTTC
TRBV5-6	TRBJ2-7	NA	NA	CASSRGFDEQYF	TGTGCCAGCAGCCGGGGATTTGACGAGCAGTACTTC
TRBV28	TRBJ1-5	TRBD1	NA	CASSLIGTGPLSNQPQHF	TGTGCCAGCAGTTTAATAGGGACAGGGCCCTTAAGCAATCAGCCCCAGCATTTT
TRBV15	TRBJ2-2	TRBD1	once	CATRFRDRGSGELFF	TGTGCCACCAGATTTCGGGACAGGGGTAGCGGGGAGCTGTTTTTT
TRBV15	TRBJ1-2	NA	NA	CATRPRKARNYGYTF	TGTGCCACCAGACCGAGAAAAGCTCGTAACTATGGCTACACCTTC
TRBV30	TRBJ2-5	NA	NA	CAWSVAQETQYF	TGTGCCTGGAGTGTAGCCCAAGAGACCCAGTACTTC
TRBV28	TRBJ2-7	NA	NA	CASSLWTRGEQYF	TGTGCCAGCAGTTTATGGACTCGCGGCGAGCAGTACTTC
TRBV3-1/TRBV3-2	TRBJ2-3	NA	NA	CASSQDWGGPTDTQYF	TGTGCCAGCAGCCAAGACTGGGGGGGGCCCACAGATACGCAGTATTTT
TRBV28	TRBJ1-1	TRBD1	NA	CASRYTGQVKSEAFF	TGTGCCAGCAGATACACCGGACAGGTAAAATCAGAAGCTTTCTTT
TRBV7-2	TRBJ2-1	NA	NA	CASSSALLAEQFF	TGTGCCAGCAGCTCAGCCTTACTAGCCGAGCAGTTCTTC
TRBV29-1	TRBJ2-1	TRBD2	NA	CSVSDDLSGRYNEQFF	TGCAGCGTTTCTGACGACCTGAGCGGGAGGTACAATGAGCAGTTCTTC
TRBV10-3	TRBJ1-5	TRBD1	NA	CASKQGALQPQHF	TGTGCCAGCAAACAGGGGGCCCTTCAGCCCCAGCATTTT
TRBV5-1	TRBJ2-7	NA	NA	CASSLDRVTYEQYF	TGCGCCAGCAGCTTGGACAGGGTCACCTACGAGCAGTACTTC
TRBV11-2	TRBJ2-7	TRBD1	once	CASSLDIQGDEQYF	TGTGCCAGCAGCTTAGATATCCAGGGGGACGAGCAGTACTTC
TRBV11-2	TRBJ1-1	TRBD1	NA	CASSAYRGVTEAFF	TGTGCCAGCAGCGCCTACAGGGGTGTCACTGAAGCTTTCTTT
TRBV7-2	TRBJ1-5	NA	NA	CASSLWRGANQPQHF	TGTGCCAGCAGCTTATGGCGGGGGGCGAATCAGCCCCAGCATTTT
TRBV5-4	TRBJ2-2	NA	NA	CASSLGPNTGELFF	TGTGCCAGCAGCTTGGGGCCGAACACCGGGGAGCTGTTTTTT
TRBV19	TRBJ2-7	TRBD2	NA	CASSRTTSGAYEQYF	TGTGCCAGTAGTAGGACAACTAGCGGAGCCTACGAGCAGTACTTC
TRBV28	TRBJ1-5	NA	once	CASSPREVPLRQPQHF	TGTGCCAGCAGCCCCCGCGAGGTTCCTTTGCGGCAGCCCCAGCATTTT
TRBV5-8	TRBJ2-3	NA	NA	CASSLMAASTDTQYF	TGTGCCAGCAGCTTGATGGCGGCTAGCACAGATACGCAGTATTTT
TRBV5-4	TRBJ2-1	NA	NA	CASSSGISNEQFF	TGTGCCAGCAGCTCCGGGATCTCCAATGAGCAGTTCTTC
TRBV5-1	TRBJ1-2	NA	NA	CASSEAGDYGYTF	TGCGCCAGCAGCGAGGCGGGGGACTATGGCTACACCTTC
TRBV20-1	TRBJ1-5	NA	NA	CSASPQGRPQPQHF	TGCAGTGCTAGTCCACAGGGAAGGCCTCAGCCCCAGCATTTT
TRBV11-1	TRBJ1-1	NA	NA	CASSVSIRQGGTEAFF	TGTGCCAGCAGCGTATCAATTCGCCAGGGCGGCACTGAAGCTTTCTTT
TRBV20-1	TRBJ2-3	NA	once	CSARAEYTQYF	TGCAGTGCTAGAGCCGAGTATACGCAGTATTTT
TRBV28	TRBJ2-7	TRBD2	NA	CASSLPLAEHTYEQYF	TGTGCCAGCAGCCTACCTCTAGCGGAACATACCTACGAGCAGTACTTC
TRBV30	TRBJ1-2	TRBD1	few	CAWTPPDRGLNYGYTF	TGTGCCTGGACCCCACCGGACAGGGGGCTGAACTATGGCTACACCTTC
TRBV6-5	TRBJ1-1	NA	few	CASQGRYTEAFF	TGTGCCTCACAGGGACGGTACACTGAAGCTTTCTTT
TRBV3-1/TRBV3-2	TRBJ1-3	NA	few	CASSQTTSGASGNTIYF	TGTGCCAGCAGCCAGACTACCTCAGGAGCGTCTGGAAACACCATATATTTT
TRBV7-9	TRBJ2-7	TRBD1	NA	CASSPRTGVYEQYF	TGTGCCAGCAGCCCCAGGACAGGGGTCTACGAGCAGTACTTC